What follows are 25 T cell receptor beta chains derived from one specimen sequenced in a study of T cell responses to AZD1222 COVID-19 vaccine. TCRdb's copy holds only in-frame clones and misses some; the assay was immunoSEQ multiplex PCR. The repertoire holds 150,000 to 200,000 clones, with more than 80% as singletons. The sample in question was peripheral blood, obtained on day 0 of AZD1222 vaccination. Source of these receptors: an adult in good health.

This rearrangement joins TRBV3-1 (or the pseudogene TRBV3-2) to TRBJ1-5; D remains unclear. Germline CDR1 and CDR2: LGHDT and YNNKEL (reference sequence). There are 15 residues in the CDR3. V shed 0 bases and J shed 3 bases, with 9 bases lying between them. The CDR3 sequence is CASSQEGLYNQPQHF. CDR3 in DNA: TGTGCCAGCAGCCAAGAAGGGCTCTACAATCAGCCCCAGCATTTT.

Comment on this clone: At one end, the junction sequence differs from germline, possibly due to a read error. This chain connects TRBV29-1 to TRBJ1-4; no definite D call. CDR1 is SQVTM and CDR2 is ANQGSEA in the germline V gene. This CDR3 region has 16 residues. In DNA form, the CDR3 reads TGCAGCGTTGGTTCCGTAAGCGGAGGAAGCACTGAAAGACTGTTTTTT. This gives the protein CSVGSVSGGSTERLFF. Combining the CDR3 with reference TRBV29-1 and TRBJ1-4 gives the whole variable domain SAVISQKPSRDICQRGTSLTIQCQVDSQVTMMFWYRQQPGQSLTLIATANQGSEATYESGFVIDKFPISRPNLTFSTLTVSNMSPEDSSIYLCSVGSVSGGSTERLFFGSGTQLSVL.

J is TRBJ1-3 and V is TRBV9; 7 bases match TRBD1. CDR3 size: 16 residues. V lost 7 bases, J lost 4 bases, and 14 bases stayed unmatched. The germline V gene has CDR1 SGDLS and CDR2 YYNGEE. The CDR3 sequence: CASSTLRPGGGNTIYF. Written as DNA, the CDR3 is TGTGCCAGCTCTACTCTACGCCCAGGGGGGGGAAACACCATATATTTT.

J is TRBJ2-7 and V is TRBV3-1 (or the pseudogene TRBV3-2), with D possibly being TRBD1 (5 bases). The length of the CDR3 is 15 residues. Germline-derived CDR1 and CDR2 are LGHDT and YNNKEL (reference sequence). V was trimmed by 4 bases and J by 2 bases, leaving 15 bases between them. The CDR3 DNA reads TGTGCCAGCAGCCCCCTCACAGGCCGCACCTACGAGCAGTACTTC. It yields the protein CASSPLTGRTYEQYF.

This chain joins TRBV28 and TRBJ1-4; possibly TRBD1 for D (5 bases). The CDR3 has 17 residues. Between the trimmed V and J ends, which lost 4 bases and 0 bases, there was a span of 15 bases. Per the germline V gene, CDR1 is MDHEN and CDR2 is SYDVKM. CDR3 coding DNA: TGTGCCAGCAGTTCGTACCCGGGACGGACAACTAATGAAAAACTGTTTTTT. Protein: CASSSYPGRTTNEKLFF.

A note on this clone: This sample also contains other DNA sequences that code for the same CDR3. The chain combines TRBV28 with TRBJ1-2, with D unresolved. The CDR3 is 12 amino acids. Looked up from germline, CDR1 is MDHEN and CDR2 is SYDVKM. The V and J ends lost 3 bases and 4 bases respectively, with 6 bases between them. Here the CDR3 DNA reads TGTGCCAGCAGTTTTGGCTCCTATGGCTACACCTTC. Protein: CASSFGSYGYTF.

V usage is TRBV28 and J usage is TRBJ2-5; D remains ambiguous. The CDR3 spans 13 residues. The ends were cut back, 8 bases at V and 1 base at J, with 11 bases in the middle. Germline V gives CDR1 MDHEN, CDR2 SYDVKM. The DNA of the CDR3 is TGTGCCAGCGTGACCGGCTCCCAAGAGACCCAGTACTTC. Translating it yields CASVTGSQETQYF.

This sequence joins TRBV10-3 and TRBJ2-2; 9 bases line up with TRBD1. J gave up 4 bases and V 6 bases, and 3 bases lay outside the gene matches. The germline V gene has CDR1 ENHRY and CDR2 SYGVKD. The CDR3 is 14 residues long. The CDR3 sequence is CAIRGTGSTGELFF. The CDR3 coding sequence is TGTGCCATCAGAGGGACAGGGAGCACCGGGGAGCTGTTTTTT.

The chain recombines TRBV7-3 with TRBJ2-7; no clear D. V was cut by 0 bases and J by 4 bases, with 13 bases left in between. CDR3 length equals 15 residues. Germline V gives CDR1 SGHTA, CDR2 FQGTGA. The CDR3 DNA follows: TGTGCCAGCAGCTTAACGGCGTCTAACCTATACGAGCAGTACTTC. It yields the protein CASSLTASNLYEQYF.

The chain carries TRBV6-5 and TRBJ2-6; D is uncertain. The CDR3 consists of 15 residues. The germline V and J ends were trimmed by 0 bases and 4 bases, with 7 bases remaining between them. The germline V gene has CDR1 MNHEY and CDR2 SVGAGI. The CDR3 region has the DNA TGTGCCAGCAGTTACTCGATCCAGGGGGCCAACGTCCTGACTTTC. Translation gives CASSYSIQGANVLTF.

This chain uses TRBV5-1 with TRBJ1-1; 7 bases are a match to TRBD1. The CDR3 consists of 13 residues. CDR1 is SGHRS, CDR2 YFSETQ, per germline. Unmatched junction bases numbered 1, after V lost 4 bases and J lost 1 base. CDR3 sequence (DNA): TGCGCCAGCAGCCGGGACAGGAACACTGAAGCTTTCTTT. As protein: CASSRDRNTEAFF.

CDR3 protein: CASSQYEQYF. The CDR3 nucleotides read TGTGCCAGCAGCCAGTACGAGCAGTACTTC. The chain uses TRBV6-4 and TRBJ2-7; D is unresolved. The CDR3 totals 10 residues. The V gene lost 6 bases and the J gene lost 4 bases, with 4 bases spanning the gap. Germline lookup yields CDR1 MRHNA and CDR2 SNTAGT.

The chain combines TRBV29-1 with TRBJ1-5; 7 nucleotides match TRBD1. Germline loops: CDR1 SQVTM, CDR2 ANQGSEA. Germline trimming cut 5 bases from V and 3 bases from J; bases unmatched to any gene: 7. This CDR3 has 14 residues. CDR3 loop: CSVSTTGSNQPQHF. In DNA form, the CDR3 reads TGCAGCGTTTCTACGACAGGGTCCAATCAGCCCCAGCATTTT.

This clone was recorded at least ten times. The rearrangement links TRBV7-2 to TRBJ2-7; D possibly matches TRBD1 or TRBD2 (5 bases each). The germline V and J ends were trimmed by 8 bases and 0 bases, with 5 bases remaining between them. This CDR3 region has 11 residues. Germline V CDR1 and CDR2: SGHTA, FQGNSA. Written as DNA, the CDR3 is TGTGCCAGCGGGGGCTCCTACGAGCAGTACTTC. Its translation: CASGGSYEQYF.

The chain employs TRBV6-5 and TRBJ2-2; 7 bases align to TRBD2. Germline CDR1 is MNHEY and CDR2 is SVGAGI. The CDR3 has 11 residues. With V trimmed by 8 bases and J by 6 bases, 0 bases remained unmatched. The CDR3 region is CASGGAGELFF. CDR3 DNA sequence: TGTGCCAGCGGGGGGGCCGGGGAGCTGTTTTTT.

This chain links TRBV18 with TRBJ1-5; perhaps TRBD1 as D (6 bases). Germline lookup yields CDR1 KGHSH and CDR2 LQKENI. Trimming left V 3 bases short and J 7 bases short, with 13 bases between. The CDR3 loop spans 14 amino acids. CDR3 DNA: TGTGCCAGCTCACCTGGGGGCGGGGTCCAGCCCCAGCATTTT. Amino acids: CASSPGGGVQPQHF.

J is TRBJ1-2 and V is TRBV10-2; unclear D gene. The length of the CDR3 is 12 residues. Germline CDR1 and CDR2: WSHSY and SAAADI. Trimming stripped 6 bases from V and 2 bases from J, with 7 bases between. The CDR3 nucleotides are TGCGCCAGCAGCCATGACAACTATGGCTACACCTTC. It encodes CASSHDNYGYTF.

The chain combines TRBV7-2 with TRBJ2-5, with unresolved D. The CDR3 has 14 amino acids. Germline lookup yields CDR1 SGHTA and CDR2 FQGNSA. The ends were cut back, 3 bases at V and 4 bases at J, with 12 bases in the middle. This chain's CDR3 is CASSFDPVGETQYF. The CDR3 region has the DNA TGTGCCAGCAGCTTCGATCCAGTGGGAGAGACCCAGTACTTC.

The genes are TRBV14 and TRBJ2-1, with 15 bases identical to TRBD2. Germline V gene data show CDR1 as SGHDN and CDR2 as FVKESK. The CDR3 totals 17 residues. The ends lost 4 bases at V and 8 bases at J; junction bases unmatched: 9. CDR3 residues: CASSPWTSGRESYEQFF. The CDR3 bases are TGTGCCAGCAGCCCATGGACTAGCGGGAGGGAGAGCTATGAGCAGTTCTTC.

The rearrangement joins TRBV29-1 to TRBJ2-3, with 9 bases lining up with TRBD1. From germline, CDR1 is SQVTM and CDR2 ANQGSEA. This CDR3 has 13 residues. Trimming at V came to 3 bases and at J to 4 bases, leaving 2 bases not matched to a gene. The CDR3: CSVETGGADTQYF. The DNA for the CDR3 is TGCAGCGTTGAGACAGGGGGGGCAGATACGCAGTATTTT.

The sample holds a few counts of this clone. The junction differs from germline at one of its ends, possibly a read error. This chain connects TRBV7-9 to TRBJ2-2; a weak D match, TRBD1 (6 bases). The CDR3 length is 12 residues. Germline V lookup: CDR1 SEHNR, CDR2 FQNEAQ (reference sequence). The CDR3 region is CPQGFFTGELFF. The CDR3 bases are TGCCCCCAGGGGTTTTTCACCGGGGAGCTGTTTTTT.

This sequence joins TRBV19 and TRBJ1-2, with no clear D. Germline assignment: CDR1 LNHDA and CDR2 SQIVND (reference sequence). The CDR3 spans 12 residues. Trimming shortened V by 9 bases and J by 4 bases, and 12 bases separated the two germline ends. The CDR3 nucleotides read TGTGCCAGCTCCCGGGGTCTCTATGGCTACACCTTC. It codes for CASSRGLYGYTF.

The genes are TRBV20-1 and TRBJ2-5; 9 nucleotides align to TRBD1. Germline assignment: CDR1 DFQATT and CDR2 SNEGSKA (reference sequence). V lost 3 bases and J lost 4; bases outside the gene matches: 6. The CDR3 has 14 amino acids. In DNA form, the CDR3 reads TGCAGTGCTAGTAAAGAGACAGGGGGAGAGACCCAGTACTTC. Translated, it gives CSASKETGGETQYF.

This chain uses TRBV7-9 with TRBJ2-1; 10 nucleotides agree with TRBD2. Germline V lookup: CDR1 SEHNR, CDR2 FQNEAQ (reference sequence). This CDR3 has 19 residues. With V trimmed by 1 base and J by 7 bases, 16 bases remained unmatched. For the CDR3, the DNA is TGTGCCAGCAGCTTAGTATGGGCTAGCGGGAGATTAGATATGAATGAGCAGTTCTTC. It translates to CASSLVWASGRLDMNEQFF.

The sample holds one count of this clone. CDR3 sequence (DNA): TGTGCCAGCAGCGTAGACACCACTAATGAAAAACTGTTTTTT. Protein sequence: CASSVDTTNEKLFF. The V and J genes are TRBV9 and TRBJ1-4; D ambiguous. Trimming removed 0 bases from V and 2 bases from J, with 5 bases in between. This CDR3 is 14 amino acids long. CDR1 is SGDLS and CDR2 is YYNGEE in the germline V gene.